These T cell receptor beta chains were read from a single sample in a study of cytomegalovirus exposure and HLA in healthy donors. Libraries were prepared by immunoSEQ multiplex PCR; TCRdb keeps only in-frame clonotypes and omits some of them. Of 70,000 to 90,000 clones listed, roughly 74% were seen once; the top ten hold roughly 2%. Source material: PBMCs. The receptors come from a man between 40 and 49 years old in good health and CMV-seronegative. Both conserved end residues are part of each CDR3. Each record gives: D gene, V gene, clone size, J gene, CDR3 DNA, CDR3 protein. D genes are given only for firm matches. The size field is filled for only some rows; it gives once, few, many or a size class.

>TRBD1|TRBV5-1|-|TRBJ2-7
TGCGCCAGCAGCTTGGGGACAGGGGGCATCCACGAGCAGTACTTC
CASSLGTGGIHEQYF
>-|TRBV6-1|few|TRBJ1-1
TGTGCCAGCAGGGGCACGAAGAAGAACACTGAAGCTTTCTTT
CASRGTKKNTEAFF
>-|TRBV15|-|TRBJ1-6
TGTGCCACCAGCGGCGACAGTAATTCACCCCTCCACTTT
CATSGDSNSPLHF
>-|TRBV27|-|TRBJ2-7
TGTGCCCTCCCGGGGCAGTACTTC
CALPGQYF
>-|TRBV19|-|TRBJ2-7
TGTGCCAGTAGAAATTCGGGCGGGTACTCCTACGAGCAGTACTTC
CASRNSGGYSYEQYF
>-|TRBV29-1|-|TRBJ2-7
TGCAGCGCCAACGCGGGGAGGTACGAGCAGTACTTC
CSANAGRYEQYF
>-|TRBV15|-|TRBJ1-2
TGTGCCACCAGCAGTGCCTCTTGGCAGGGTGCCTATGGCTACACCTTC
CATSSASWQGAYGYTF
>-|TRBV15|-|TRBJ2-7
TGTGCCACCAGCAGAGATGAGGGATCCTACGAGCAGTACTTC
CATSRDEGSYEQYF
>-|TRBV29-1|once|TRBJ1-1
TGCAGCGTTGGTATGGCACGGGGAGGAAACACTGAAGCTTTCTTT
CSVGMARGGNTEAFF
>-|TRBV2|-|TRBJ1-2
TGTGCCAGCACCACCCACGGGGTTAACTATGGCTACACCTTC
CASTTHGVNYGYTF
>-|TRBV18|-|TRBJ1-5
TGTGCCAGCTCACCCCGAATGACAACGAGCAATCAGCCCCAGCATTTT
CASSPRMTTSNQPQHF
>TRBD2|TRBV7-3|-|TRBJ2-2
TGTGCCAGCAGCACTACTAGCGTGGCCGGGGAGCTGTTTTTT
CASSTTSVAGELFF
>TRBD1|TRBV6-5|-|TRBJ1-1
TGTGCCAGCAGTTACCGAGAGGGGGCCACTGAAGCTTTCTTT
CASSYREGATEAFF
>-|TRBV18|-|TRBJ2-7
TGTGCCAGCTCACCACTAGCGGCGTCCTCCCACGAGCAGTACTTC
CASSPLAASSHEQYF
>TRBD1|TRBV5-4|-|TRBJ1-1
TGTGCCAGCAGCGACCGGGACAGGGGGCGCCGGAACACTGAAGCTTTCTTT
CASSDRDRGRRNTEAFF
>TRBD2|TRBV14|-|TRBJ2-7
TGTGCCAGCAGCCCACTAGCGGCCTATCCCTACGAGCAGTACTTC
CASSPLAAYPYEQYF
>-|TRBV6-5|-|TRBJ2-2
TGTGCCAGCACCCCTTACCACGGGAACACCGGGGAGCTGTTTTTT
CASTPYHGNTGELFF
>-|TRBV11-3|few|TRBJ1-1
TGTGCCAGCAGCTTAGGAGGATTCGACAGGACGAACACTGAAGCTTTCTTT
CASSLGGFDRTNTEAFF
>-|TRBV2|-|TRBJ1-4
TGTGCCAGCAGTGAATCAGGGCTCCTTAATGAAAAACTGTTTTTT
CASSESGLLNEKLFF
>-|TRBV9|-|TRBJ1-2
TGTGCCAGCAGCGTAGGCGGCCCCTCTGGCTACACCTTC
CASSVGGPSGYTF
>TRBD2|TRBV6-4|-|TRBJ2-5
TGTGCCAGCCTTACGGGGGGACTAGTTAATGGTCAAGAGACCCAGTACTTC
CASLTGGLVNGQETQYF
>TRBD2|TRBV7-8|-|TRBJ2-7
TGTGCCAGCAGCTTAAGCCTAGCGGGAGGGCCTTACGAGCAGTACTTC
CASSLSLAGGPYEQYF
>-|TRBV5-1|-|TRBJ1-2
TGCGCCAGCAGCCTCCCCCCTAACTATGGCTACACCTTC
CASSLPPNYGYTF
>TRBD2|TRBV11-3|once|TRBJ2-3
TGTGCCAGCAGCTTGGGGGAGGGCGCAGATACGCAGTATTTT
CASSLGEGADTQYF
>-|TRBV2|-|TRBJ1-2
TGTGCCAGCAGCCCTTCGGACATTGGGAACTATGGCTACACCTTC
CASSPSDIGNYGYTF
>-|TRBV6-1|few|TRBJ1-5
TGTGCCACGGGACTAGATGGGAATCAGCCCCAGCATTTT
CATGLDGNQPQHF
>TRBD1|TRBV7-8|-|TRBJ1-1
TGTGCCAGCAGCTTAGGCGGGACAGGGACTTTAAACACTGAAGCTTTCTTT
CASSLGGTGTLNTEAFF
>TRBD1|TRBV5-4|-|TRBJ1-4
TGTGCCACCAATGGGGACAGGGGCAAACTGTTTTTT
CATNGDRGKLFF
>TRBD1|TRBV23-1|-|TRBJ1-4
TGCGCCAGCGGATTGGACAGGGCCCATAATGAAAAACTGTTTTTT
CASGLDRAHNEKLFF
>TRBD2|TRBV7-9|-|TRBJ2-5
TGTGCCAGCAGCAAACAACTAGCGGGGGGCCAAGAGACCCAGTACTTC
CASSKQLAGGQETQYF
>-|TRBV6-5|-|TRBJ2-3
TGTGCCATCTCAACCGGGGATACGCAGTATTTT
CAISTGDTQYF
>-|TRBV7-2|-|TRBJ2-3
TGTGCCAGCAGCCGTGATTTGGCGGGCACAGATACGCAGTATTTT
CASSRDLAGTDTQYF
>-|TRBV14|-|TRBJ1-1
TGTGCCAGCAGCCTCCAATTGAACACTGAAGCTTTCTTT
CASSLQLNTEAFF
>TRBD1|TRBV5-4|-|TRBJ2-5
TGTGCCAGCAGTCCTACAGGGGGCCCCGAAGAGACCCAGTACTTC
CASSPTGGPEETQYF
>TRBD2|TRBV29-1|-|TRBJ2-3
TGCAGCGTTGAATTTGCGGGAGGGCCCTCGGATACGCAGTATTTT
CSVEFAGGPSDTQYF
>TRBD2|TRBV15|-|TRBJ2-7
TGTGCCACCAGCAGCCATGCGCGGGAGACCTACGAGCAGTACTTC
CATSSHARETYEQYF
>-|TRBV4-1|-|TRBJ1-5
TGCGCCAGCAGCCCGTACAGGGATAGCAATCAGCCCCAGCATTTT
CASSPYRDSNQPQHF
>-|TRBV19|few|TRBJ2-3
TGTGCCAGTAGCCCGGGCACAGGGGACTCGAGGCGCACAGATACGCAGTATTTT
CASSPGTGDSRRTDTQYF
>TRBD1|TRBV28|-|TRBJ1-2
TGTGCCAGCAGTTCGACAGGGTTAAATGGCTACACCTTC
CASSSTGLNGYTF
>-|TRBV9|-|TRBJ2-3
TGTGCCAGCAGCGGGGGCAGGGTGGTAGATACGCAGTATTTT
CASSGGRVVDTQYF
>-|TRBV6-5|once|TRBJ2-7
TGTGCCAGCAGTTTAGCGGGACAGAAAACCTACGAGCAGTACTTC
CASSLAGQKTYEQYF
>-|TRBV5-1|-|TRBJ2-3
TGCGCCAGCAGCTTGGAGTCGGGGTCACCCATGGCAGATACGCAGTATTTT
CASSLESGSPMADTQYF
>TRBD1|TRBV4-1|-|TRBJ1-6
TGCGCCAGCAGCCAAGTGGACAGGGAGAGTTCACCCCTCCACTTT
CASSQVDRESSPLHF
>-|TRBV5-6|-|TRBJ2-3
TGTGCCAGCAGCTTTCAGGGTACTAAGGATACGCAGTATTTT
CASSFQGTKDTQYF